Presented here are 8 T cell receptor beta chains from one specimen sequenced in a study of T cell responses to AZD1222 COVID-19 vaccine. The table came from immunoSEQ multiplex PCR; TCRdb's copy has only in-frame clones and leaves some out. The sample lists approximately 300,000 clones, 94% occurring once. The sample here was peripheral blood, taken 28 days after the second AZD1222 dose. The receptor set was obtained from an adult who received the AZD1222 COVID-19 vaccine.

The chain uses TRBV5-5 and TRBJ2-7; D not certain. In germline, CDR1 is SGHKS, CDR2 YYEKEE (reference sequence). The length of the CDR3 is 12 residues. Between the trimmed V and J ends, which lost 0 bases and 5 bases, there was a span of 6 bases. CDR3 in DNA: TGTGCCAGCAGCTTGGAAGGGAACGAGCAGTACTTC. Translation gives CASSLEGNEQYF. The whole variable domain, remainder taken from reference TRBV5-5 and TRBJ2-7, is DAGVTQSPTHLIKTRGQQVTLRCSPISGHKSVSWYQQVLGQGPQFIFQYYEKEERGRGNFPDRFSARQFPNYSSELNVNALLLGDSALYLCASSLEGNEQYFGPGTRLTVT.

The chain employs TRBV28 and TRBJ2-7; 9 bases are a match to TRBD2. Per the germline V gene, CDR1 is MDHEN and CDR2 is SYDVKM. This CDR3 has 15 amino acids. The V and J ends lost 5 bases and 2 bases, in that order; junction bases with no gene match: 7. Written as DNA, the CDR3 is TGTGCCAGCAGTGAGGGGACTAGCCGTCCCTACGAGCAGTACTTC. Protein sequence: CASSEGTSRPYEQYF.

The chain employs TRBV6-5 and TRBJ1-5; weak D call: TRBD1 (5 bases). The germline V and J ends were trimmed by 6 bases and 11 bases, with 14 bases remaining between them. The CDR3 length is 12 residues. Looked up from germline, CDR1 is MNHEY and CDR2 is SVGAGI. The CDR3 DNA reads TGTGCCAGCAGCCCCGCGCGGGGGGCCCAGCATTTT. Its protein product is CASSPARGAQHF.

This clone was seen a single time. This specimen includes other DNA sequences encoding the same CDR3. The chain carries TRBV10-3 and TRBJ1-1, with D hard to call. V was shortened by 2 bases and J by 1 base, with 8 bases between the two germline ends. The CDR3 loop spans 14 amino acids. From germline, CDR1 is ENHRY and CDR2 SYGVKD. The CDR3 reads CAISESLGNTEAFF. CDR3 nucleotide sequence: TGTGCCATCAGTGAGAGTCTGGGGAACACTGAAGCTTTCTTT.

This clone was detected once. The rearrangement uses TRBV9 and TRBJ2-1; perhaps TRBD2 as D (5 bases). This CDR3 is built from 15 residues. CDR1 is SGDLS, CDR2 YYNGEE, per germline. Trimming shortened V by 4 bases and J by 5 bases, and 16 bases separated the two germline ends. The CDR3 is CASSLPPGTNNEQFF. The CDR3 DNA sequence: TGTGCCAGCAGCTTACCTCCGGGAACAAACAATGAGCAGTTCTTC.

The chain employs TRBV18 and TRBJ1-1; TRBD1 agrees at 10 bases. The germline gives CDR1 KGHSH, CDR2 LQKENI. This CDR3 has 15 amino acids. J lost 7 bases, V lost 3 bases, and 8 bases had no gene match. The CDR3 DNA reads as TGTGCCAGCTCACCCCCCGACAGGGGGCAGTTTGAAGCTTTCTTT. Encoded protein: CASSPPDRGQFEAFF. Complete variable domain (other parts from reference TRBV18 and TRBJ1-1): NAGVMQNPRHLVRRRGQEARLRCSPMKGHSHVYWYRQLPEEGLKFMVYLQKENIIDESGMPKERFSAEFPKEGPSILRIQQVVRGDSAAYFCASSPPDRGQFEAFFGQGTRLTVV.

This sequence joins TRBV2 and TRBJ2-5, with D uncertain. V lost 8 bases and J 4 bases, leaving 17 bases between the germline ends. Looked up from germline, CDR1 is SNHLY and CDR2 is FYNNEI. This CDR3 spans 14 amino acids. This CDR3 is CASEKGRGRETQYF. CDR3 nucleotide sequence: TGTGCCAGCGAGAAGGGAAGAGGTCGAGAGACCCAGTACTTC.

J is TRBJ1-2 and V is TRBV9; TRBD1 might be the D (6 bases). The ends were cut back, 3 bases at V and 8 bases at J, with 11 bases in the middle. This CDR3 is built from 12 residues. CDR1 and CDR2 (germline): SGDLS, YYNGEE. CDR3 loop: CASSGQTGGYTF. The CDR3 nucleotides are TGTGCCAGCAGCGGACAGACAGGAGGCTACACCTTC.